This T cell receptor (beta chain) comes out of a study of blood T cells in healthy people across ages (dated by TCRdb to the mid-2010s). In terms of the full investigation: In model experiments, roughly one uniquely barcoded TCR beta cDNA molecule per two T cells was captured by template switching. The study measured age-related changes in TCR beta repertoire diversity using deep sequencing normalized with unique cDNA molecular identifiers. The donors were divided into four age groups: young (average around 16 years), middle-aged (approximately 42), aged (about 56) and long-lived (82). To avoid experimental bias, donors of different ages were spread randomly across the sequencing lanes. Using the same blood draw, the study looked at two additional independent replicas of 1 million unique cDNA reads for two donors, one aged 18 to 30 and the other aged 80 or older. Results the study describes overall, beyond this receptor: Observed TCR beta diversity correlated strongly with the percentage of naive T cells measured by flow cytometry. Donor CMV infection status was unknown, potentially confounding age-related changes in expanded clonotypes. Compared with the aged group, the long-lived group had more naive CD4+ T cells, fewer expanded clones and increased TCR diversity, suggesting age selection. As age increased, observed TCR beta diversity per million T cells dropped in a roughly linear way, and a significant reduction was already evident by age about 40. Estimates of total diversity based on one million sequenced T cells were regarded as lower bounds and as underestimates. Because profiling used bulk unsorted PBMCs, naive and antigen-experienced compartments could not be compared conclusively.

Per the germline V gene, SGHTA is the CDR1 and FQGNSA is the CDR2. From the cysteine up to the phenylalanine, the CDR3 has a length of 15 residues. CDR3 DNA only is kept here, 45 bases in frame from base 1. Here V drops 5 bases and J drops 3 bases, and the junction holds 7 bases not matched to any gene. In its sample, this clonotype was seen a few times. Its antigen remains undetermined. Qualities for individual bases were not recorded, and no much larger clone is one base off. Systemically healthy Caucasian individuals from Russia, approximately 39 in total and aged about 6 to 90 years, were included as donors. Each donor gave about 11 milliliters of peripheral blood, drawn into EDTA-treated Vacutainer tubes. Ficoll-Paque density-gradient centrifugation was used to isolate PBMCs, with at least 6.5 million per sample. Total RNA was extracted from PBMCs with Trizol reagent, with at least 5 micrograms obtained per sample. For every donor, an aliquot of PBMCs went through flow cytometry to measure the percentages of naive CD45RAhigh/CD27high T cells.

The library relied on 5' RACE. The sample was run on an Illumina HiSeq 2500. The second PCR ran for about 6 to 12 cycles and used a J-beta primer mix along with a sample-barcoded 5' primer. Each TCR beta cDNA molecule received a unique molecular identifier from a template-switch 5' adaptor carrying 12 random nucleotides. Each sample yielded at least 3 million CDR3-containing paired-end reads. All of the RNA was converted into first-strand cDNA using the Mint cDNA synthesis kit, with a TRBC-specific oligonucleotide serving as the primer. After uracil-DNA glycosylase treatment, a first 18-cycle PCR used universal primers M1SS and BC2_uni_R on all cDNA. In the source study's methods: Each sample was normalized by randomly selecting 1 million high-quality reads, each carrying a distinct molecular identifier. Instead of being binned into consensus sequences, reads that shared molecular identifiers were thrown out. CDR3 identification, clonotype clustering and error correction used MiTCR with a Q25 quality threshold and the strictest error-elimination algorithm. A nonparametric unseen species model using Euler transformation provided a lower-bound estimate of total TCR beta diversity. TCRdb reprocessing: public reads trimmed at Q25 with fastp, clones called with MiXCR, in-frame beta chains kept. Records with the same CDR3 protein are collapsed into one entry carrying the most frequent genes and DNA. The V and J calls follow TCRdb's processing rather than the paper's. The sample contains more than 700,000 distinct CDR3 sequences, 46% of them found a single time. The ten biggest clones cover around 18% of the sample.

Sequences were obtained from blood. The sequence derives from a man older than 75 in good health. Here the chain combines TRBV7-2 and TRBJ1-3, with TRBD1 identical over 7 junction bases. The CDR3 corresponds to CASSPNRGGGNTIYF. The DNA sequence reads TGTGCCAGCAGCCCAAACAGGGGTGGTGGAAACACCATATATTTT. Reference TRBV7-2 and TRBJ1-3 proteins supply the regions before and after the CDR3; the full variable domain is: GAGVSQSPSNKVTEKGKDVELRCDPISGHTALYWYRQSLGQGLEFLIYFQGNSAPDKSGLPSDRFSAERTGGSVSTLTIQRTQQEDSAVYLCASSPNRGGGNTIYFGEGSWLTVV.